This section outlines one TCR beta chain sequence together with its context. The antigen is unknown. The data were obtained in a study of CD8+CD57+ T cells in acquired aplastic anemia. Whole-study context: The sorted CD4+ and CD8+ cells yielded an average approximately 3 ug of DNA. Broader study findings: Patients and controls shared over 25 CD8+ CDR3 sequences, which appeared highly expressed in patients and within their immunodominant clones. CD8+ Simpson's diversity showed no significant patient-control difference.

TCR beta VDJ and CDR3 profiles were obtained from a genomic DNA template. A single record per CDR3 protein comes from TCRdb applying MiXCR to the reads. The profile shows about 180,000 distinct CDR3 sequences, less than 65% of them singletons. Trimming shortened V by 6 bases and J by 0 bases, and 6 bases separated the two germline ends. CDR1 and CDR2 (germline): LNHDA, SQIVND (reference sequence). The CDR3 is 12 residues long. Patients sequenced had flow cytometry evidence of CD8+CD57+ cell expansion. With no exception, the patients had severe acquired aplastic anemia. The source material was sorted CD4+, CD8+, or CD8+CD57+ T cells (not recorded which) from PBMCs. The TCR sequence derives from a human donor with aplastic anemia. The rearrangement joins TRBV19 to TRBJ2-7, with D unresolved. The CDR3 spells CASRGYSYEQYF. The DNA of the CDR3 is TGTGCCAGTAGAGGGTACTCCTACGAGCAGTACTTC. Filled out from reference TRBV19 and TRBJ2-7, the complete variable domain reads DGGITQSPKYLFRKEGQNVTLSCEQNLNHDAMYWYRQDPGQGLRLIYYSQIVNDFQKGDIAEGYSVSREKKESFPLTVTSAQKNPTAFYLCASRGYSYEQYFGPGTRLTVT.